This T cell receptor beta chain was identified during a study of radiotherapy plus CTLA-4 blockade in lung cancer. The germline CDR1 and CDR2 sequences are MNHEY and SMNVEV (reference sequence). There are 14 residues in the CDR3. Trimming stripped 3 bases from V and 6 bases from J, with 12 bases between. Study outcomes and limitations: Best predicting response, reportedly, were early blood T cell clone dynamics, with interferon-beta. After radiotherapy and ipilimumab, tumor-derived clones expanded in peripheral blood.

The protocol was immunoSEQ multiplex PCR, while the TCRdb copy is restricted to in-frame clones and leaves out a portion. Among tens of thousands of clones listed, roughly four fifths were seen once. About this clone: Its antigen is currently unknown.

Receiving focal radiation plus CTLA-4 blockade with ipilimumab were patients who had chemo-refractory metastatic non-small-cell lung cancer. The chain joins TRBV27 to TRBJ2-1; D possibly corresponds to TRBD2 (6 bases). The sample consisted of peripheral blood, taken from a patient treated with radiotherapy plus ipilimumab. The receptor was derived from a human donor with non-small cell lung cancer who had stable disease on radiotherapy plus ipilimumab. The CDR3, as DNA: TGTGCCAGCAGTTTTTTAGCGGTCCTCAATGAGCAGTTCTTC. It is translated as CASSFLAVLNEQFF.